In this sample, the clone carrying this TCR beta chain turned up once. This sample is drawn from a study of T cell changes during pregnancy in multiple sclerosis. Method: immunoSEQ multiplex PCR; TCRdb's copy keeps in-frame clones and lacks some. The sample carries 38,000 or so clones, about 94% recorded once. In germline, CDR1 is PRHDT, CDR2 FYEKMQ (reference sequence). Deletions cut 1 base from V and 4 bases from J, with 22 bases between. The CDR3 spans 18 residues. The TCR comes from a female donor with multiple sclerosis, enrolled in a pregnancy study. Source: CD4+ T cells from peripheral blood mononuclear cells, taken in the second trimester of pregnancy. V is TRBV13 and J is TRBJ1-1; D gene uncertain. Written as DNA, the CDR3 is TGTGCCAGCAGCTTAGATAAGGGAGGGATCCTGATAACCACTGAAGCTTTCTTT. It codes for CASSLDKGGILITTEAFF.